The next 26 T cell receptor beta chains were all read from a single sample in a study of radiation and T cells in renal cell carcinoma. This table comes from immunoSEQ multiplex PCR, and its TCRdb copy is limited to in-frame clones, with some not included. Among about 88,000 clones listed, 86% were seen once. Time point here: baseline pretreatment blood. Treatment given: 15 Gy SBRT to primary tumor, nephrectomy 4 weeks later. Sequenced here: blood, sampled from a patient whose treatment included radiotherapy and nephrectomy. The origin of the receptors is a man in his fifties or sixties with renal cell carcinoma.

This sequence joins TRBV7-6 and TRBJ2-1; D ambiguous. Trimming stripped 1 base from V and 0 bases from J, with 19 bases between. The CDR3 loop spans 19 amino acids. Germline V gives CDR1 SGHVS, CDR2 FNYEAQ. The CDR3 region has the DNA TGTGCCAGCAGCTTAGATCCCAGATCCGTCTTCAGCTCCTACAATGAGCAGTTCTTC. This encodes CASSLDPRSVFSSYNEQFF.

The V gene is TRBV6-6, the J gene TRBJ1-1; D gene ambiguous. V was shortened by 8 bases and J by 5 bases, with 9 bases between the two germline ends. This CDR3 has 11 amino acids. The V gene's germline CDR1 is MNHNY and CDR2 SVGAGI (reference sequence). Here the CDR3 reads CASFRGTEAFF. The CDR3 DNA sequence: TGTGCCAGCTTCCGGGGAACTGAAGCTTTCTTT.

The genes are TRBV5-6 and TRBJ1-2; tentatively, D is TRBD1 (5 bases). This CDR3 is built from 14 residues. The germline V gene encodes CDR1 SGHDT and CDR2 YYEEEE. Deletions cut 4 bases from V and 4 bases from J, with 14 bases between. CDR3 loop: CASSGDYGRYGYTF. In nucleotides, the CDR3 is TGTGCCAGCAGCGGGGACTACGGGCGCTATGGCTACACCTTC.

This clone appeared once. The V call is TRBV4-2, the J call TRBJ2-1, with D perhaps matching TRBD2 (6 bases). CDR1 and CDR2 from the germline V gene are LGHNA and YNFKEQ. The CDR3 contains 16 residues. The V end lost 0 bases, the J end lost 5 bases, and 14 bases lay between the germline ends. CDR3 in amino acids: CASSQDRLAPDNEQFF. The DNA of the CDR3 is TGTGCCAGCAGCCAAGATCGGCTAGCGCCCGACAATGAGCAGTTCTTC.

The chain has TRBV2 and TRBJ2-5; D is tentatively TRBD1 or TRBD2 (5 bases each). Germline V gives CDR1 SNHLY, CDR2 FYNNEI. Trimming took 7 bases from V and 4 from J, leaving 22 bases between them. CDR3 length equals 16 residues. CDR3 bases: TGTGCCAGCATTGGTGGGCAGGGAGAGGAGCGAGAGACCCAGTACTTC. Amino acids: CASIGGQGEERETQYF. The full variable domain, in which reference TRBV2 and TRBJ2-5 provide the parts outside the CDR3, is EPEVTQTPSHQVTQMGQEVILRCVPISNHLYFYWYRQILGQKVEFLVSFYNNEISEKSEIFDDQFSVERPDGSNFTLKIRSTKLEDSAMYFCASIGGQGEERETQYFGPGTRLLVL.

V is TRBV27 and J is TRBJ1-4; D unclear. CDR3 length equals 15 residues. V shed 2 bases and J shed 3 bases, with 10 bases lying between them. Germline V gives CDR1 MNHEY, CDR2 SMNVEV (reference sequence). In nucleotides, the CDR3 is TGTGCCAGCAGTTTACTTAGGCAGCCTAATGAAAAACTGTTTTTT. The encoded protein is CASSLLRQPNEKLFF. Drawing the rest from reference TRBV27 and TRBJ1-4, the complete variable domain is EAQVTQNPRYLITVTGKKLTVTCSQNMNHEYMSWYRQDPGLGLRQIYYSMNVEVTDKGDVPEGYKVSRKEKRNFPLILESPSPNQTSLYFCASSLLRQPNEKLFFGSGTQLSVL.

The V and J genes are TRBV27 and TRBJ2-7, with D unclear. V was trimmed by 7 bases and J by 4 bases, leaving 5 bases between them. CDR1 is MNHEY and CDR2 is SMNVEV in the germline V gene (reference sequence). This CDR3 is built from 10 residues. In DNA, the CDR3 is TGTGCCAGCACCCCTTACGAGCAGTACTTC. The encoded protein is CASTPYEQYF.

The chain links TRBV27 to TRBJ1-2; D gene uncertain. Germline CDR1 MNHEY, CDR2 SMNVEV (reference sequence). The CDR3 has 14 amino acids. Trimming pared 0 bases from V and 5 bases from J, leaving 10 bases between. The CDR3 bases are TGTGCCAGCAGTTTATCGGGGTACGATTATGGCTACACCTTC. Its translation is CASSLSGYDYGYTF.

The chain recombines TRBV5-8 with TRBJ2-5; 13 bases agree with TRBD2. This CDR3 has 16 amino acids. Germline-derived CDR1 and CDR2 are SGHTS and YDEGEE. The ends lost 4 bases at V and 1 base at J; junction bases unmatched: 4. CDR3 in amino acids: CASSPWTSGSQETQYF. The CDR3 DNA follows: TGTGCCAGCAGCCCCTGGACTAGCGGGAGCCAAGAGACCCAGTACTTC.

This clone turned up a few times. V usage is TRBV9 and J usage is TRBJ1-3; no reliable D call. The CDR3 runs to 16 residues. V was cut by 3 bases and J by 0 bases, with 13 bases left in between. Germline CDR1 SGDLS, CDR2 YYNGEE. The CDR3 DNA sequence: TGTGCCAGCAGCGCCGGTTCCCGGAGCTCTGGAAACACCATATATTTT. It encodes CASSAGSRSSGNTIYF.

This chain joins TRBV6-6 and TRBJ1-4; D is possibly TRBD1 (5 bases). The V end lost 5 bases, the J end lost 0 bases, and 13 bases lay between the germline ends. The CDR3 contains 16 residues. CDR1 and CDR2 (germline): MNHNY, SVGAGI (reference sequence). Written as DNA, the CDR3 is TGTGCCAGCAGTACAGTTCAGGGTACAACTAATGAAAAACTGTTTTTT. It is translated as CASSTVQGTTNEKLFF.

This rearrangement joins TRBV19 to TRBJ1-2; a weak D match, TRBD1 (6 bases). Between the trimmed V and J ends, which lost 0 bases and 6 bases, there was a span of 14 bases. Germline CDR1 and CDR2: LNHDA and SQIVND (reference sequence). The CDR3 is 15 amino acids. The CDR3 is CASSIETGYNHGYTF. Here the CDR3 DNA reads TGTGCCAGTAGTATAGAAACAGGGTATAATCATGGCTACACCTTC.

The CDR3 nucleotides read TGCGCCAGCAGCCAAAAGGTGGGTGAAGAGACCCAGTACTTC. This encodes CASSQKVGEETQYF. The genes are TRBV5-1 and TRBJ2-5, with D uncertain. The germline CDR1 and CDR2 sequences are SGHRS and YFSETQ. V was cut by 4 bases and J by 3 bases, with 13 bases left in between. This CDR3 contains 14 residues.

The chain has TRBV6-1 and TRBJ2-6, with 7 bases that match TRBD1. Germline V gives CDR1 MNHNS, CDR2 SASEGT. The CDR3 loop spans 15 amino acids. After removal of 7 bases from V and 3 bases from J, the junction contained 6 bases not matched to a gene. The CDR3 is CASKPNRGGANVLTF. The CDR3, as DNA: TGTGCCAGCAAACCAAACAGGGGTGGGGCCAACGTCCTGACTTTC.

This chain uses TRBV6-5 with TRBJ2-3; TRBD2 might be the D (6 bases). Trimming removed 6 bases at V and 2 bases at J, with 12 bases between. The CDR3 is made up of 14 amino acids. Looked up from germline, CDR1 is MNHEY and CDR2 is SVGAGI. The CDR3 DNA reads as TGTGCCAGCAGACCGGAGGGGCTCACAGATACGCAGTATTTT. Its protein product is CASRPEGLTDTQYF.

This sequence joins TRBV6-1 and TRBJ2-1; TRBD2 agrees at 7 bases. The CDR3 covers 16 residues. Per the germline V gene, CDR1 is MNHNS and CDR2 is SASEGT. Trimming cost V 0 bases and J 9 bases; bases outside gene matches: 11. The CDR3 DNA sequence: TGTGCCAGCAGTGAAGCGAGGCGGGAGCGAGGAGGTGAGCAGTTCTTC. This gives the protein CASSEARRERGGEQFF.

The V and J genes are TRBV5-5 and TRBJ1-1, with 7 positions matching TRBD1. V was clipped by 2 bases and J by 3 bases; unmatched bases: 7. The germline V gene encodes CDR1 SGHKS and CDR2 YYEKEE (reference sequence). The CDR3 is made up of 15 amino acids. CDR3 DNA: TGTGCCAGCAGCTTCGGTACAGGGGTGGACACTGAAGCTTTCTTT. Translated: CASSFGTGVDTEAFF.

J is TRBJ2-2 and V is TRBV9; 9 positions match TRBD1. This CDR3 is 17 amino acids long. Per the germline V gene, CDR1 is SGDLS and CDR2 is YYNGEE. V lost 3 bases, J lost 5 bases, and 11 bases stayed unmatched. CDR3 DNA sequence: TGTGCCAGCAGCGCTAGGGATGGACAGGGGCGAACCGGGGAGCTGTTTTTT. Encoded protein: CASSARDGQGRTGELFF.

This clone is a singleton in its sample. The gene calls are TRBV13 and TRBJ2-1; D is possibly TRBD2 (6 bases). The CDR3 loop spans 14 amino acids. CDR1 and CDR2 (germline): PRHDT, FYEKMQ (reference sequence). V was cut by 4 bases and J by 10 bases, with 17 bases left in between. The CDR3 DNA reads as TGTGCCAGCAGCTACCGCCGACCTAGCGTCGAGCAGTTCTTC. It is translated as CASSYRRPSVEQFF.

The chain recombines TRBV7-9 with TRBJ1-2; 10 bases align to TRBD1. J lost 4 bases, V lost 2 bases, and 7 bases had no gene match. The CDR3 contains 16 residues. In germline, CDR1 is SEHNR, CDR2 FQNEAQ (reference sequence). CDR3 nucleotides: TGTGCCAGCAGCTTACTGACAGGGGGCGTAGGCTATGGCTACACCTTC. Translated, it gives CASSLLTGGVGYGYTF.

This sequence joins TRBV7-8 and TRBJ1-5; the match to TRBD1 covers 9 bases. The length of the CDR3 is 14 residues. Germline loops: CDR1 SGHVS, CDR2 FQNEAQ. V was clipped by 5 bases and J by 6 bases; unmatched bases: 5. CDR3: CASSKVTGGQPQHF. The CDR3 nucleotides read TGTGCCAGCAGCAAAGTGACAGGGGGTCAGCCCCAGCATTTT.

The chain is built from TRBV7-3 and TRBJ2-5; tentative D call: TRBD1 (5 bases). The CDR3 length is 15 residues. Germline V CDR1 and CDR2: SGHTA, FQGTGA. V was cut by 5 bases and J by 1 base, with 14 bases left in between. The CDR3 DNA is TGTGCCAGCAGCCCTGGGGCAGGGATCCAAGAGACCCAGTACTTC. Translating it yields CASSPGAGIQETQYF.

The chain couples TRBV2 to TRBJ1-2, with D unresolved. This CDR3 is 11 amino acids long. From germline, CDR1 is SNHLY and CDR2 FYNNEI. The ends were cut back, 3 bases at V and 5 bases at J, with 4 bases in the middle. The CDR3 loop is CASSEMYGYTF. CDR3 in DNA: TGTGCCAGCAGTGAGATGTATGGCTACACCTTC.

About this clone itself: The same CDR3 can be traced to other DNA sequences in this sample. V usage is TRBV11-2 and J usage is TRBJ2-7, with 12 bases aligning to TRBD1. V lost 2 bases, J lost 2 bases, and 4 bases stayed unmatched. CDR1 is SGHAT, CDR2 FQNNGV, per germline. The CDR3 extends over 16 amino acids. CDR3 sequence (DNA): TGTGCCAGCAGCTTACTCCGGGACAGGGGGCCCTACGAGCAGTACTTC. Encoded protein: CASSLLRDRGPYEQYF.

The V gene is TRBV19, the J gene TRBJ2-1; 8 bases are shared with TRBD1. V was pared by 9 bases and J by 0 bases, with 7 bases of the junction left unmatched. The CDR3 covers 15 residues. CDR1 LNHDA and CDR2 SQIVND come from the germline V gene (reference sequence). Here the CDR3 reads CASRRTGISYNEQFF. DNA of the CDR3: TGTGCCAGCCGTCGGACAGGGATCTCCTACAATGAGCAGTTCTTC.

The rearrangement uses TRBV7-9 and TRBJ1-4, with a possible D match to TRBD1 (5 bases). The V gene lost 2 bases and the J gene lost 7 bases, with 20 bases spanning the gap. CDR1 is SEHNR and CDR2 is FQNEAQ in the germline V gene (reference sequence). The CDR3 contains 17 residues. The CDR3 protein is CASSLNSHPGGSEKLFF. DNA of the CDR3: TGTGCCAGCAGCTTAAACAGCCACCCCGGGGGGAGTGAAAAACTGTTTTTT.